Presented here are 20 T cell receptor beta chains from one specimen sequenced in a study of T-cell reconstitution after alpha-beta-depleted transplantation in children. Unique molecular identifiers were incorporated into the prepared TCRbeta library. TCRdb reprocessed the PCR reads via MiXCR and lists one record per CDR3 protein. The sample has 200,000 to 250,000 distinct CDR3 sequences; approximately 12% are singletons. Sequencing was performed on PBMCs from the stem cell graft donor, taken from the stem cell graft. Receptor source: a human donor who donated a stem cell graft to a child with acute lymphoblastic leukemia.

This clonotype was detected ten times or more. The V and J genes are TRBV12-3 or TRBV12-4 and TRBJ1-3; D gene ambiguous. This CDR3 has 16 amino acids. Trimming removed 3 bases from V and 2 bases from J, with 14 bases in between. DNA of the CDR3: TGTGCCAGCAGTTTCCCCCTTATTCGGACTGGAAACACCATATATTTT. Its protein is CASSFPLIRTGNTIYF.

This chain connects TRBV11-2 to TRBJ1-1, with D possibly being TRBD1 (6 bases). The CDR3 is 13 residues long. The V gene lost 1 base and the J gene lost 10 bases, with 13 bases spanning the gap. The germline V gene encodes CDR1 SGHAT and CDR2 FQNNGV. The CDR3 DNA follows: TGTGCCAGCAGCTTAGGACAGGCAGGGGTAGCTTTCTTT. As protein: CASSLGQAGVAFF.

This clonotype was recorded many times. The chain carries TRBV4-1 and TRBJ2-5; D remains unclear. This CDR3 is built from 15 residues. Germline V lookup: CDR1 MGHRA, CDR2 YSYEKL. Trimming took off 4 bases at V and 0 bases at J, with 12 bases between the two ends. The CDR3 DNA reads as TGCGCCAGCAGCCCCCGGCCGAACAACCAAGAGACCCAGTACTTC. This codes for CASSPRPNNQETQYF.

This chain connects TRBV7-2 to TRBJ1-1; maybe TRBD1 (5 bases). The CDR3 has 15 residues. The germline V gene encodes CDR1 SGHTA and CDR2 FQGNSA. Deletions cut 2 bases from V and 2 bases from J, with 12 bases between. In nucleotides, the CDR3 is TGTGCCAGCAGCTTATCGCCGGGGACCAACACTGAAGCTTTCTTT. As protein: CASSLSPGTNTEAFF. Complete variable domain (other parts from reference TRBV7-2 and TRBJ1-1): GAGVSQSPSNKVTEKGKDVELRCDPISGHTALYWYRQSLGQGLEFLIYFQGNSAPDKSGLPSDRFSAERTGGSVSTLTIQRTQQEDSAVYLCASSLSPGTNTEAFFGQGTRLTVV.

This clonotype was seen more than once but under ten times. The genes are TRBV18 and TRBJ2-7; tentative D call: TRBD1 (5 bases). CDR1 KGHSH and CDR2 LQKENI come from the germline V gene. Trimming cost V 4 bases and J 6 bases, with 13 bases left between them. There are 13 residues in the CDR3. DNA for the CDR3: TGTGCCAGCTCACTAGGGGCACTACGCGAGCAGTACTTC. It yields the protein CASSLGALREQYF.

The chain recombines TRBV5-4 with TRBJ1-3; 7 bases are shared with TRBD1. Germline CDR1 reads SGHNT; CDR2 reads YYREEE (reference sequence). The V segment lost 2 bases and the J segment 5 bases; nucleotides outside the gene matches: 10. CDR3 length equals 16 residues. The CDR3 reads CASSFRRGNRRNTIYF. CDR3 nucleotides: TGTGCCAGCAGCTTCCGCAGGGGGAATCGTCGAAACACCATATATTTT.

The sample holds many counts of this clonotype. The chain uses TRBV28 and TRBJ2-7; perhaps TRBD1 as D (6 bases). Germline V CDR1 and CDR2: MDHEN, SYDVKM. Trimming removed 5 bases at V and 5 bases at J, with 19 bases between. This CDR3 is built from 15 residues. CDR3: CASSTQRAGVNEQYF. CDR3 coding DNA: TGTGCCAGCAGTACCCAGAGGGCAGGGGTAAACGAGCAGTACTTC.

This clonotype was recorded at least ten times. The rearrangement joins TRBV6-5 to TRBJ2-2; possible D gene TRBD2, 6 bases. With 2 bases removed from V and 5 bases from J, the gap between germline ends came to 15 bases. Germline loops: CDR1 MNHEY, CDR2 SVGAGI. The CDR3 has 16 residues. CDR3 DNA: TGTGCCAGCAGTTACGCGCCACTAGCCAGAACCGGGGAGCTGTTTTTT. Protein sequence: CASSYAPLARTGELFF.

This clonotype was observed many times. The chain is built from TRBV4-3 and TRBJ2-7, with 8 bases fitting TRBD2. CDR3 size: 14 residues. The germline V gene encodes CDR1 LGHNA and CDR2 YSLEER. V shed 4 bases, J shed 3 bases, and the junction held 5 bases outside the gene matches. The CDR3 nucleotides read TGCGCCAGCAGCCTCCGGGAGGGGGACTACGAGCAGTACTTC. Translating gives CASSLREGDYEQYF.

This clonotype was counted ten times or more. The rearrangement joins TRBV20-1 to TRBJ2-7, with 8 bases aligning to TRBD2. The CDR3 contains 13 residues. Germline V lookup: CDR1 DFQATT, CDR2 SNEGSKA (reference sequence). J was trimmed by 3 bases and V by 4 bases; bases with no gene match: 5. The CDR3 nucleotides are TGCAGTGCTATCTCGGGACTAGACTACGAGCAGTACTTC. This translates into CSAISGLDYEQYF.

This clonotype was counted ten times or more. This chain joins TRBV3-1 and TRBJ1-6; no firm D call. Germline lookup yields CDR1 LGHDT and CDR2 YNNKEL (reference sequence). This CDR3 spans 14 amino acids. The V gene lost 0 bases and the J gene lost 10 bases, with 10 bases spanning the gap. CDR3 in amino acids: CASSQEGFGSPLHF. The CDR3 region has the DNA TGTGCCAGCAGCCAAGAAGGATTCGGATCACCCCTCCACTTT.

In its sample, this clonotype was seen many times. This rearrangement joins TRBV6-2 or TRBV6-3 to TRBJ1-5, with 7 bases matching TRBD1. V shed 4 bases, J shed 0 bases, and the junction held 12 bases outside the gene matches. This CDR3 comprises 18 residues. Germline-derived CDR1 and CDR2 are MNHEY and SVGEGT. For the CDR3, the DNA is TGTGCCAGCAGTTCCCTTCCCACGCGGACAGGTAGCAATCAGCCCCAGCATTTT. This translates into CASSSLPTRTGSNQPQHF.

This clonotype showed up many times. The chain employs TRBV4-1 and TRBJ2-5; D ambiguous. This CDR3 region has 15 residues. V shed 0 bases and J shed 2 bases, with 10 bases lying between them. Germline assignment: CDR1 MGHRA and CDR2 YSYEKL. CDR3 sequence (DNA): TGCGCCAGCAGCCAAGATTTGACGTTACAAGAGACCCAGTACTTC. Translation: CASSQDLTLQETQYF.

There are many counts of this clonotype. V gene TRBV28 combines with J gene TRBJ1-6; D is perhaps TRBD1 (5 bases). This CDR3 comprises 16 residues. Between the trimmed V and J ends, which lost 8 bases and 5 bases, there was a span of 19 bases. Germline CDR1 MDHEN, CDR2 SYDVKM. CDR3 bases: TGTGCCAGCGACCAGACCATGGGACTACATAATTCACCCCTCCACTTT. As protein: CASDQTMGLHNSPLHF.

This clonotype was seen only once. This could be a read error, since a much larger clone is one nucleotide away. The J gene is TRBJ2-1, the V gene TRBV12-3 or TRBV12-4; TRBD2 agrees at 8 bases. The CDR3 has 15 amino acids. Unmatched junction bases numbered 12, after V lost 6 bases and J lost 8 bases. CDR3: CASSPALAGTYEQFF. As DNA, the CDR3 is TGTGCCAGCAGCCCCGCGTTAGCGGGAACCTATGAGCAGTTCTTC.

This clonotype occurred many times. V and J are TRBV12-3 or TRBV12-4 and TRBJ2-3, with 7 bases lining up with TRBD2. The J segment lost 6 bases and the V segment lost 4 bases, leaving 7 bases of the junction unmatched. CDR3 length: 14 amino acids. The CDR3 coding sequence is TGTGCCAGCAGTTCCCAAACTAGCGTTGATACGCAGTATTTT. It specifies CASSSQTSVDTQYF.

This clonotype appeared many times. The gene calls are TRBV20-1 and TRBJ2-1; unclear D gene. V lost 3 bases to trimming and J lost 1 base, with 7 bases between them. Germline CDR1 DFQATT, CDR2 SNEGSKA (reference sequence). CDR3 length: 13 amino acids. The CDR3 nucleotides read TGCAGTGCTAGCCCCGGGTCCTACAATGAGCAGTTCTTC. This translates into CSASPGSYNEQFF.

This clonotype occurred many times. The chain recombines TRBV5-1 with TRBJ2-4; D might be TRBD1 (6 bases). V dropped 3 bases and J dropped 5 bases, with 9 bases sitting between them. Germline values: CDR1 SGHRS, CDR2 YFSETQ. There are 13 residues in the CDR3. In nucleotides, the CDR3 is TGCGCCAGCAGCTACGCAGGGGAAAACATTCAGTACTTC. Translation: CASSYAGENIQYF.

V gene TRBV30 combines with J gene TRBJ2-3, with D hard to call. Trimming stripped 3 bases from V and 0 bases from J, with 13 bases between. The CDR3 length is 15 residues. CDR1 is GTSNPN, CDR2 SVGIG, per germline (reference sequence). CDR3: CAWSLELSSTDTQYF. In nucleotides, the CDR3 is TGTGCCTGGAGCCTCGAACTATCAAGCACAGATACGCAGTATTTT.

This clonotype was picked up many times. CDR3 bases: TGTGCCAGCAGTTTCCGAGGTGAGCAGTTCTTC. Amino acids: CASSFRGEQFF. The chain couples TRBV12-3 or TRBV12-4 to TRBJ2-1; no definite D call. The germline V and J ends were trimmed by 3 bases and 9 bases, with 6 bases remaining between them. The CDR3 consists of 11 residues.